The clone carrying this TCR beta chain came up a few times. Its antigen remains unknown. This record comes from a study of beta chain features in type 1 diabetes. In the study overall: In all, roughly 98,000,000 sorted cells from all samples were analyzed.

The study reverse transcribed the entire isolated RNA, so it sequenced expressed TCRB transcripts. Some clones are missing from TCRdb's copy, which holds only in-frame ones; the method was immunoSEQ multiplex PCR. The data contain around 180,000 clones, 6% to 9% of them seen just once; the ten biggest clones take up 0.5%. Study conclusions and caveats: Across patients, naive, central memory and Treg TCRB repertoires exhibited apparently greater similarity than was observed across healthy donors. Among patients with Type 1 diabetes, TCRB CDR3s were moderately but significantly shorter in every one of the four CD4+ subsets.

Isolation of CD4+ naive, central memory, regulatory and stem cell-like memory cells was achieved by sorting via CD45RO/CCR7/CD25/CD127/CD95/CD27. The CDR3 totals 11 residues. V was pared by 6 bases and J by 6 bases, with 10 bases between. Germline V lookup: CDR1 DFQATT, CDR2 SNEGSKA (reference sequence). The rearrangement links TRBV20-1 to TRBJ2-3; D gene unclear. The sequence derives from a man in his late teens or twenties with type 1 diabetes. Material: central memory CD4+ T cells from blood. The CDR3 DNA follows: TGCAGTGCAGAACCTAGGGATACGCAGTATTTT. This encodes CSAEPRDTQYF.